The 21 T cell receptor beta chains given below trace back to one sample, sequenced in a study of Ad26.COV2.S vaccination and SARS-CoV-2 variants. Clones were sequenced by immunoSEQ multiplex PCR, and TCRdb holds only the in-frame ones, with some missing. The sample lists nearly 400,000 clones; around 91% were seen once. The treatment was: 15 to 20 received Ad26.COV2.S at low or high dose, single or two shots; 5 received placebo; per-sample allocation not given. The study sampled participants on day 63 after the first vaccine or placebo injection. The sequencing used peripheral blood, collected in a trial of Ad26.COV2.S vaccine versus placebo. The source is a person aged 18-65 years who received the Ad26.COV2.S COVID-19 vaccine or a placebo.

On this clone itself: Additional DNA sequences in this sample encode the identical CDR3. This rearrangement joins TRBV10-3 to TRBJ2-7; D not resolved. This CDR3 is built from 11 residues. Germline lookup yields CDR1 ENHRY and CDR2 SYGVKD. Trimming took off 2 bases at V and 3 bases at J, with 2 bases between the two ends. CDR3 nucleotides: TGTGCCATCAGTGAGCTCTACGAGCAGTACTTC. This gives the protein CAISELYEQYF.

V and J are TRBV16 and TRBJ1-5; TRBD1 is a possible D gene (5 bases). The CDR3 covers 13 residues. CDR1 and CDR2 (germline): KGHSY, FQNENV. The ends were cut back, 3 bases at V and 5 bases at J, with 8 bases in the middle. The DNA of the CDR3 is TGTGCCAGCAGCCAGCTCAGGGATCAGCCCCAGCATTTT. Translating it yields CASSQLRDQPQHF.

V gene TRBV24-1 combines with J gene TRBJ2-7; TRBD1 aligns across 8 bases. Germline CDR1 and CDR2: KGHDR and SFDVKD. The V gene end was trimmed by 5 bases and the J gene end by 4 bases; junction bases not matched to a gene: 3. There are 13 residues in the CDR3. CDR3 DNA sequence: TGTGCCACCAGTGCCCAGGGGGCTTACGAGCAGTACTTC. It codes for CATSAQGAYEQYF.

This clone occurred once. This sample includes further DNA sequences coding for the same CDR3. V usage is TRBV30 and J usage is TRBJ2-7; D not certain. The CDR3 extends over 12 amino acids. From germline, CDR1 is GTSNPN and CDR2 SVGIG (reference sequence). The V and J ends lost 0 bases and 4 bases respectively, with 7 bases between them. CDR3 DNA sequence: TGTGCCTGGAGTGTAGGCGGTTACGAGCAGTACTTC. Residues: CAWSVGGYEQYF.

The rearrangement uses TRBV7-2 and TRBJ2-4; 10 nucleotides agree with TRBD1. J gave up 6 bases and V 2 bases, and 4 bases lay outside the gene matches. The length of the CDR3 is 15 residues. CDR1 is SGHTA and CDR2 is FQGNSA in the germline V gene. CDR3 loop: CASSLQRDRGNIQYF. The CDR3 DNA sequence: TGTGCCAGCAGCTTACAAAGGGACAGGGGAAACATTCAGTACTTC.

The rearrangement joins TRBV7-2 to TRBJ1-4; D unresolved. Germline-derived CDR1 and CDR2 are SGHTA and FQGNSA. Between the trimmed V and J ends, which lost 3 bases and 4 bases, there was a span of 15 bases. The CDR3 is 16 amino acids. In DNA form, the CDR3 reads TGTGCCAGCAGCTTCCTCGGTGGAACCTTTAATGAAAAACTGTTTTTT. It is translated as CASSFLGGTFNEKLFF.

The genes are TRBV5-3 and TRBJ1-4; 7 bases are shared with TRBD1. TRBV5-3 counts as an open reading frame of uncertain function. V was pared by 1 base and J by 8 bases, with 23 bases of the junction left unmatched. The CDR3 loop spans 20 amino acids. CDR3 region: CARSLWKDFDRAGSGEKLFF. CDR3 nucleotide sequence: TGTGCCAGAAGCTTGTGGAAGGACTTTGACAGGGCAGGTTCTGGGGAAAAACTGTTTTTT.

The rearrangement links TRBV28 to TRBJ1-4; weak D call: TRBD1 (6 bases). This CDR3 region has 17 residues. Germline CDR1 reads MDHEN; CDR2 reads SYDVKM. The V end lost 5 bases, the J end lost 4 bases, and 20 bases lay between the germline ends. Here the CDR3 DNA reads TGTGCCAGCAGTGTATCCGTCTCGGACAGAGGTAATGAAAAACTGTTTTTT. This codes for CASSVSVSDRGNEKLFF.

The V and J genes are TRBV6-2 or TRBV6-3 and TRBJ2-2; a weak D match, TRBD2 (6 bases). This CDR3 comprises 17 residues. The germline V and J ends were trimmed by 0 bases and 3 bases, with 14 bases remaining between them. Germline V CDR1 and CDR2: MNHEY, SVGEGT. CDR3 bases: TGTGCCAGCAGTTACTCGACTAGTACTTACGACACCGGGGAGCTGTTTTTT. Translation: CASSYSTSTYDTGELFF.

The chain has TRBV11-2 and TRBJ2-3; D uncertain. The CDR3 is 15 residues long. Trimming took off 2 bases at V and 3 bases at J, with 12 bases between the two ends. In germline, CDR1 is SGHAT, CDR2 FQNNGV. In DNA form, the CDR3 reads TGTGCCAGCAGCTTAAGAGTACGAGTAACAGATACGCAGTATTTT. This translates into CASSLRVRVTDTQYF. Supplemented by reference TRBV11-2 and TRBJ2-3, the full variable domain reads EAGVAQSPRYKIIEKRQSVAFWCNPISGHATLYWYQQILGQGPKLLIQFQNNGVVDDSQLPKDRFSAERLKGVDSTLKIQPAKLEDSAVYLCASSLRVRVTDTQYFGPGTRLTVL.

The chain combines TRBV4-1 with TRBJ1-6, with D perhaps TRBD1 (6 bases). Between the trimmed V and J ends, which lost 5 bases and 7 bases, there was a span of 18 bases. Germline CDR1 is MGHRA and CDR2 is YSYEKL. CDR3 size: 16 residues. The CDR3 is CASSNPPGVGNSPLHF. The CDR3 bases are TGCGCCAGCAGCAACCCCCCAGGGGTCGGAAATTCACCCCTCCACTTT.

The chain recombines TRBV15 with TRBJ2-6; D remains ambiguous. The V end was cut by 1 base, the J end by 2 bases, with 9 bases between. The CDR3 runs 16 residues. Looked up from germline, CDR1 is LNHNV and CDR2 is YYDKDF (reference sequence). CDR3 region: CATSRVPETGANVLTF. For the CDR3, the DNA is TGTGCCACCAGCAGAGTGCCAGAAACTGGGGCCAACGTCCTGACTTTC.

V is TRBV28 and J is TRBJ2-1; the match to TRBD2 covers 9 bases. Per germline, CDR1 MDHEN and CDR2 SYDVKM. Unmatched junction bases numbered 9, after V lost 7 bases and J lost 2 bases. The CDR3 has 16 residues. CDR3 amino acids: CASTEPRGRAYNEQFF. The CDR3 coding sequence is TGTGCCAGCACCGAGCCCCGCGGGAGGGCCTACAATGAGCAGTTCTTC.

The CDR3: CASTLQTRNTGELFF. The CDR3 DNA sequence: TGTGCCAGCACCCTCCAAACGAGGAACACCGGGGAGCTGTTTTTT. The chain carries TRBV11-2 and TRBJ2-2; D not resolved. Trimming took off 7 bases at V and 1 base at J, with 13 bases between the two ends. This CDR3 is 15 amino acids long. The germline gives CDR1 SGHAT, CDR2 FQNNGV.

This sequence joins TRBV25-1 and TRBJ2-7; 9 nucleotides match TRBD1. J gave up 4 bases and V 8 bases, and 3 bases lay outside the gene matches. The V gene's germline CDR1 is MGHDK and CDR2 SYGVNS. The CDR3 has 12 residues. In nucleotides, the CDR3 is TGTGCCAGCCGGGACAGGGTGTACGAGCAGTACTTC. It codes for CASRDRVYEQYF.

CDR3 coding DNA: TGTGCCAAACCGGGTCAAGACGTTGGGGAGCTGTTTTTT. Encoded protein: CAKPGQDVGELFF. The chain is built from TRBV19 and TRBJ2-2; unclear D gene. The CDR3 totals 13 residues. Germline V lookup: CDR1 LNHDA, CDR2 SQIVND (reference sequence). Trimming removed 10 bases at V and 8 bases at J, with 17 bases between.

This clone was counted a few times. This CDR3 is CASSNIAGGLNQPQHF. The DNA of the CDR3 is TGTGCCAGTAGTAATATCGCCGGGGGCCTCAATCAGCCCCAGCATTTT. The chain combines TRBV19 with TRBJ1-5, with D possibly TRBD1 on 6 matching bases. Germline V CDR1 and CDR2: LNHDA, SQIVND (reference sequence). V was shortened by 4 bases and J by 3 bases, with 16 bases between the two germline ends. The CDR3 covers 16 residues.

This chain links TRBV10-3 with TRBJ1-1; 9 bases map to TRBD1. Per the germline V gene, CDR1 is ENHRY and CDR2 is SYGVKD. The CDR3 extends over 15 amino acids. Trimming cost V 3 bases and J 5 bases; bases outside gene matches: 7. The CDR3 sequence: CAISDRDREGTEAFF. The CDR3 DNA follows: TGTGCCATCAGTGATCGGGACAGGGAAGGGACTGAAGCTTTCTTT.

The chain has TRBV10-3 and TRBJ1-1; perhaps TRBD1 as D (5 bases). V was clipped by 3 bases and J by 0 bases, with 8 bases between them. The CDR3 has 14 amino acids. Germline V gene lookup returns CDR1 ENHRY and CDR2 SYGVKD. The CDR3 spells CAISDGGMNTEAFF. In DNA form, the CDR3 reads TGTGCCATCAGTGACGGGGGGATGAACACTGAAGCTTTCTTT.

This chain uses TRBV7-2 with TRBJ2-1, with D tentatively TRBD1 or TRBD2 (5 bases each). Trimming stripped 1 base from V and 5 bases from J, with 9 bases between. The CDR3 is 14 amino acids. CDR1 and CDR2 (germline): SGHTA, FQGNSA. CDR3 sequence: CASSLVVGDNEQFF. CDR3 DNA sequence: TGTGCCAGCAGCTTAGTGGTGGGGGACAATGAGCAGTTCTTC.

To note about this clone: The sample has other DNA sequences that encode this CDR3 too. The J gene is TRBJ2-7, the V gene TRBV18; maybe TRBD1 (5 bases). Trimming removed 1 base from V and 2 bases from J, with 9 bases in between. Germline CDR1 KGHSH, CDR2 LQKENI. The CDR3 is 14 amino acids. In nucleotides, the CDR3 is TGTGCCAGCTCACCACGGCAGGGCACCTACGAGCAGTACTTC. Amino acids: CASSPRQGTYEQYF.